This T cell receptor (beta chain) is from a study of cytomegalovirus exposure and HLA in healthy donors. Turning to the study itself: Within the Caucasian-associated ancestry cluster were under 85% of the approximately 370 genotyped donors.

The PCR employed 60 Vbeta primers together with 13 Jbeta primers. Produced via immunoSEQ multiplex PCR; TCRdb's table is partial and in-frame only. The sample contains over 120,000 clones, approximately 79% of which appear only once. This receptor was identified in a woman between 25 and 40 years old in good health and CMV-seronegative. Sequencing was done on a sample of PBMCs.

The CDR3 nucleotides are TGTGCCAGTAGTAAGGAGTACAGGGTTGAAAAACTGTTTTTT. This sequence encodes CASSKEYRVEKLFF. V is TRBV19 and J is TRBJ1-4; possibly TRBD1 for D (6 bases). Germline lookup yields CDR1 LNHDA and CDR2 SQIVND (reference sequence). The CDR3 is 14 amino acids. V lost 4 bases, J lost 7 bases, and 13 bases lay in between.